These T cell receptor beta chains were read from a single sample in a study of blood T cell repertoires in COVID-19. Libraries were prepared by immunoSEQ multiplex PCR; TCRdb keeps only in-frame clonotypes and omits some of them. The profile shows 150,000 to 200,000 clones, about 84% of them singletons. Sequencing input: peripheral blood. Every receptor here comes from a woman younger than 45 with acute or convalescent COVID-19. CDR3s include the opening cysteine and the closing phenylalanine or tryptophan. A D gene is named only where the DNA matches it firmly. The size of a clone is reported for some rows only, either as once, few or many, or as a class for expanded clones.

.,TRBD2,TRBJ2-3,TRBV6-2/TRBV6-3,TGTGCCAGCAGTTATTATGCTGGCGGGGGGTCAGATACGCAGTATTTT,CASSYYAGGGSDTQYF
once,.,TRBJ2-1,TRBV28,TGTGCCAGCAGTTTGTTACGGGGGGGGACAGGGACCTACAATGAGCAGTTCTTC,CASSLLRGGTGTYNEQFF
.,.,TRBJ1-6,TRBV5-1,TGCGCCAGCAGCTTGGGCAGGAGGCCCCTCCACTTT,CASSLGRRPLHF
.,.,TRBJ2-2,TRBV4-1,TGCGCCAGCAGCCAAGAAGACAGCACGAACACCGGGGAGCTGTTTTTT,CASSQEDSTNTGELFF
.,.,TRBJ1-2,TRBV5-6,TGTGCCAGCAGCTTGAAGGTGCGAGGGCTCGAAGGCTACACCTTC,CASSLKVRGLEGYTF
.,.,TRBJ1-2,TRBV7-2,TGTGCCAGCAGCTTAGGAGGCGGCTCGGGCTACACCTTC,CASSLGGGSGYTF
.,TRBD2,TRBJ2-7,TRBV2,TGTGCCAGCAACCGCGGGGGGCGCTCCTACGAGCAGTACTTC,CASNRGGRSYEQYF
few,TRBD2,TRBJ2-7,TRBV10-3,TGTGCCATCGGGGGGGTTTGGGAGCAGTACTTC,CAIGGVWEQYF
.,TRBD1,TRBJ1-1,TRBV7-9,TGTGCCAGCAGCGTGGGACAGCGGGCTGAAGCTTTCTTT,CASSVGQRAEAFF
once,.,TRBJ1-2,TRBV28,TGTGCCAGCAGTTTAACTTTGGTTTCCTATGGCTACACCTTC,CASSLTLVSYGYTF
.,.,TRBJ1-3,TRBV19,TGTGCCAGTAGTATGTCAACCGGGGAGGCCGCTGGAAACACCATATATTTT,CASSMSTGEAAGNTIYF
once,.,TRBJ2-2,TRBV7-6,TGTGCCAGCAGCCCAGGGGCGAGCCCCGGGGAGCTGTTTTTT,CASSPGASPGELFF
few,TRBD2,TRBJ2-7,TRBV2,TGTGCCAGCAGTGAAACTAGCGGGCGAAGATACGAGCAGTACTTC,CASSETSGRRYEQYF
.,TRBD2,TRBJ2-1,TRBV15,TGTGCCACTTTGTGGCGGGGGGGTTCCTACAATGAGCAGTTCTTC,CATLWRGGSYNEQFF
.,.,TRBJ2-1,TRBV4-2,TGTGCCAGCAGCCAAGACTGGGGCTCGAGCTCCTACAATGAGCAGTTCTTC,CASSQDWGSSSYNEQFF
.,TRBD1,TRBJ1-5,TRBV29-1,TGCAGCGTTGCCCAGACAGGGGGCAATCAGCCCCAGCATTTT,CSVAQTGGNQPQHF
.,.,TRBJ1-6,TRBV7-2,TGTGCCAGCAGCTTAGACAACAGGGTGAATTCACCCCTCCACTTT,CASSLDNRVNSPLHF
.,.,TRBJ2-7,TRBV2,TGTGCCAGCAGGGAGGGAGCCTACGAGCAGTACTTC,CASREGAYEQYF
.,.,TRBJ1-1,TRBV19,TGTGCCACCTCCTCCAACACTGAAGCTTTCTTT,CATSSNTEAFF
.,TRBD2,TRBJ2-1,TRBV3-1/TRBV3-2,TGTGCCAGCAGCCAACTAGCGGGTGTCAATGAGCAGTTCTTC,CASSQLAGVNEQFF
.,TRBD1,TRBJ1-1,TRBV5-4,TGTGCCAGCAGGAATCCGGGACAGCAGAACACTGAAGCTTTCTTT,CASRNPGQQNTEAFF
.,.,TRBJ1-6,TRBV28,TGTGCCAGCAGGACTGTGAGCTCCTATAATTCACCCCTCCACTTT,CASRTVSSYNSPLHF
.,TRBD2,TRBJ2-1,TRBV10-1,TGCGCCAGCAGAGGGACTAGCGGGGTCCGACGAGGGAATGAGCAGTTCTTC,CASRGTSGVRRGNEQFF
.,TRBD1,TRBJ1-6,TRBV6-1,TGTGCCAGCAGTGAGGACAGGGTGTCACCCCTCCACTTT,CASSEDRVSPLHF
.,TRBD2,TRBJ2-3,TRBV6-2/TRBV6-3,TGTGCCAGCAGTTACGAGGCTAGCGGTTCGGATACGCAGTATTTT,CASSYEASGSDTQYF
few,.,TRBJ2-1,TRBV29-1,TGCAGCGCGGCGGACCGGGACACCCACAATGAGCAGTTCTTC,CSAADRDTHNEQFF
.,.,TRBJ2-5,TRBV7-2,TGTGCCAGCAGCCCACTCCCGGGGATAGAGACCCAGTACTTC,CASSPLPGIETQYF
.,TRBD2,TRBJ2-5,TRBV19,TGTGCCAGTAGTAATCTGGGAGGGATTGGCAAACAAGAGACCCAGTACTTC,CASSNLGGIGKQETQYF
.,.,TRBJ1-6,TRBV6-5,TGTGCCAGCAGACAGACTAGTCGTAATTCACCCCTCCACTTT,CASRQTSRNSPLHF
once,.,TRBJ2-3,TRBV4-3,TGCGCCAGCAGCCCAGGGGGGCACAGTCTACACACAGATACGCAGTATTTT,CASSPGGHSLHTDTQYF
.,.,TRBJ2-5,TRBV7-9,TGTGCCAGCAGCCAGGTCCGGGGGAGAGAGACCCAGTACTTC,CASSQVRGRETQYF
.,TRBD2,TRBJ2-1,TRBV2,TGTGCCAGCAGTGGTACAGCGGGAGTTATAGATGAGCAGTTCTTC,CASSGTAGVIDEQFF
few,.,TRBJ2-6,TRBV6-4,TGTGCCAGCAGTGACGGCGGGGAAGCCAACGTCCTGACTTTC,CASSDGGEANVLTF
.,.,TRBJ2-7,TRBV19,TGTGCCAGTAGTACGGACTCCTTACCCTACGAGCAGTACTTC,CASSTDSLPYEQYF
.,.,TRBJ1-1,TRBV30,TGTGCCTGGAGTGTTCAGGGGTTGACTGAAGCTTTCTTT,CAWSVQGLTEAFF
.,TRBD1,TRBJ1-5,TRBV28,TGTGCCAGCATAAGGGGGCTGGGCAATCAGCCCCAGCATTTT,CASIRGLGNQPQHF
.,.,TRBJ1-1,TRBV7-9,TGTGCCAGCACACAGACGAACACTGAAGCTTTCTTT,CASTQTNTEAFF
.,TRBD1,TRBJ1-5,TRBV19,TGTGCCAGTAGTTCACTCCGGGACAGGAATCAGCCCCAGCATTTT,CASSSLRDRNQPQHF
.,TRBD2,TRBJ2-1,TRBV6-2/TRBV6-3,TGTGCCAGCAGTTTAGGACTAGCGGGAAAAGAGCAGTTCTTC,CASSLGLAGKEQFF
.,.,TRBJ2-2,TRBV3-1/TRBV3-2,TGTGCCAGCAGCCAAGGCCGAGGGAACACCGGGGAGCTGTTTTTT,CASSQGRGNTGELFF
.,.,TRBJ2-1,TRBV27,TGTGCCAGCAGTTTGCGGCGGGGTTCCTACAATGAGCAGTTCTTC,CASSLRRGSYNEQFF
once,TRBD1,TRBJ1-2,TRBV19,TGTGCCAGTAGGAAAGACAGGGTGGATGGCTACACCTTC,CASRKDRVDGYTF
.,TRBD1,TRBJ1-2,TRBV29-1,TGCAGCGCCGGCCGACAGGGGGGTAATGGCTACACCTTC,CSAGRQGGNGYTF